One sample yielded the 14 T cell receptor beta chains listed below, sequenced in a study of cytomegalovirus exposure and HLA in healthy donors. The study ran its PCR with 60 Vbeta and 13 Jbeta primers. Profiled with immunoSEQ multiplex PCR; TCRdb holds only in-frame clones, not every one. The data show more than 120,000 clones, around 85% seen once. Sequences were obtained from PBMCs. The receptor source for this set is a woman in her twenties or thirties in good health and CMV-seronegative.

This clone was detected only once. The rearrangement joins TRBV7-8 to TRBJ2-7; D is unresolved. The CDR3 is 14 amino acids. Trimming removed 4 bases at V and 1 base at J, with 11 bases between. Per germline, CDR1 SGHVS and CDR2 FQNEAQ. The CDR3 loop reads CASSYGGHSYEQYF. The DNA of the CDR3 is TGTGCCAGCAGCTACGGTGGGCATTCCTACGAGCAGTACTTC.

Regarding this clone: A junction end diverges from the germline sequence, so it may reflect a read error. This CDR3 reads CATNNRDTNIEAFF. The CDR3 DNA reads TGTGCCACCAATAACCGGGACACGAACATTGAAGCTTTCTTT. The V call is TRBV6-5, the J call TRBJ1-1, with a tentative D call TRBD1 (6 bases). The CDR3 consists of 14 residues. Germline V lookup: CDR1 MNHEY, CDR2 SVGAGI.

The chain recombines TRBV4-3 with TRBJ2-3; 7 bases line up with TRBD2. Looked up from germline, CDR1 is LGHNA and CDR2 is YSLEER. After removal of 1 base from V and 4 bases from J, the junction contained 8 bases not matched to a gene. The CDR3 spans 16 residues. This chain's CDR3 is CASSQGTGGRADTQYF. The CDR3 coding sequence is TGCGCCAGCAGCCAAGGTACCGGGGGGAGGGCAGATACGCAGTATTTT.

This clone has a single count. The CDR3 coding sequence is TGTGCCAGTAGTACGGGACAGGGGGCGACTGAAGCTTTCTTT. The encoded protein is CASSTGQGATEAFF. The chain is built from TRBV19 and TRBJ1-1, with 12 bases fitting TRBD1. This CDR3 comprises 14 residues. Germline V gives CDR1 LNHDA, CDR2 SQIVND (reference sequence). Trimming cost V 4 bases and J 5 bases; bases outside gene matches: 2.

The rearrangement uses TRBV4-3 and TRBJ2-1; the match to TRBD2 covers 10 bases. With V trimmed by 4 bases and J by 7 bases, 13 bases remained unmatched. This CDR3 is built from 17 residues. Germline loops: CDR1 LGHNA, CDR2 YSLEER. The CDR3 sequence is CASSPNGVSGGVNEQFF. CDR3 nucleotides: TGCGCCAGCAGCCCCAACGGTGTGAGCGGGGGGGTGAATGAGCAGTTCTTC.

The rearrangement links TRBV27 to TRBJ2-7, with TRBD1 as a possible D gene (6 bases). V was trimmed by 6 bases and J by 0 bases, leaving 9 bases between them. The germline V gene encodes CDR1 MNHEY and CDR2 SMNVEV (reference sequence). The CDR3 has 13 amino acids. Here the CDR3 reads CASSEDSSYEQYF. The CDR3 nucleotides are TGTGCCAGCAGCGAGGACAGCTCCTACGAGCAGTACTTC.

The chain has TRBV4-3 and TRBJ1-1, with D possibly TRBD1 on 5 matching bases. V shed 2 bases and J shed 1 base, with 17 bases lying between them. There are 17 residues in the CDR3. From germline, CDR1 is LGHNA and CDR2 YSLEER. CDR3 loop: CASSQSRVGVGNTEAFF. The CDR3 DNA follows: TGCGCCAGCAGCCAATCTCGGGTAGGGGTCGGGAACACTGAAGCTTTCTTT.

The chain carries TRBV19 and TRBJ2-1, with unresolved D. This CDR3 spans 13 amino acids. With 2 bases removed from V and 3 bases from J, the gap between germline ends came to 5 bases. Germline V CDR1 and CDR2: LNHDA, SQIVND (reference sequence). The CDR3 here is CASSISVYNEQFF. The CDR3 DNA reads TGTGCCAGTAGTATATCCGTCTACAATGAGCAGTTCTTC. Drawing the rest from reference TRBV19 and TRBJ2-1, the complete variable domain is DGGITQSPKYLFRKEGQNVTLSCEQNLNHDAMYWYRQDPGQGLRLIYYSQIVNDFQKGDIAEGYSVSREKKESFPLTVTSAQKNPTAFYLCASSISVYNEQFFGPGTRLTVL.

V is TRBV19 and J is TRBJ2-7; 8 bases map to TRBD1. The CDR3 runs to 14 residues. From germline, CDR1 is LNHDA and CDR2 SQIVND (reference sequence). With V trimmed by 6 bases and J by 2 bases, 6 bases remained unmatched. CDR3 DNA sequence: TGTGCCAGTAGCCTCGGGACAGGTCCCTACGAGCAGTACTTC. Its protein is CASSLGTGPYEQYF.

The chain links TRBV9 to TRBJ1-5, with TRBD1 identical over 8 bases. The germline gives CDR1 SGDLS, CDR2 YYNGEE. J was trimmed by 6 bases and V by 1 base; bases with no gene match: 3. CDR3 length: 14 amino acids. The CDR3 is CASSVSGGSQPQHF. DNA for the CDR3: TGTGCCAGCAGCGTATCAGGGGGCAGTCAGCCCCAGCATTTT.

This chain uses TRBV27 with TRBJ2-7, with 9 nucleotides matching TRBD1. The CDR3 contains 15 residues. CDR1 and CDR2 (germline): MNHEY, SMNVEV (reference sequence). Trimming cost V 6 bases and J 1 base; bases outside gene matches: 7. The CDR3: CASRTGGWLSYEQYF. CDR3 sequence (DNA): TGTGCCAGCAGGACAGGGGGGTGGTTGTCCTACGAGCAGTACTTC.

The CDR3 DNA reads TGCGCCAGCAGCTTGGGGCAGGGGCCCAATTCACCCCTCCACTTT. Translating it yields CASSLGQGPNSPLHF. The chain links TRBV5-1 to TRBJ1-6; D may be TRBD1 (6 bases). Germline V lookup: CDR1 SGHRS, CDR2 YFSETQ. V lost 0 bases and J lost 7, with 11 bases in between. The CDR3 is 15 residues long. The full variable domain, rest sourced from reference TRBV5-1 and TRBJ1-6, is KAGVTQTPRYLIKTRGQQVTLSCSPISGHRSVSWYQQTPGQGLQFLFEYFSETQRNKGNFPGRFSGRQFSNSRSEMNVSTLELGDSALYLCASSLGQGPNSPLHFGNGTRLTVT.

The rearrangement links TRBV4-1 to TRBJ1-2; a possible D gene is TRBD1 (5 bases). V was cut by 4 bases and J by 0 bases, with 18 bases left in between. This CDR3 spans 17 amino acids. Germline-derived CDR1 and CDR2 are MGHRA and YSYEKL. The chain's CDR3 is CASSLQTAGGSNYGYTF. The CDR3 DNA follows: TGCGCCAGCAGCCTCCAGACAGCTGGCGGCTCTAACTATGGCTACACCTTC.

The V and J genes are TRBV7-6 and TRBJ1-1, with TRBD1 matching over 11 bases. Germline loops: CDR1 SGHVS, CDR2 FNYEAQ. The CDR3 totals 16 residues. V was clipped by 4 bases and J by 3 bases; unmatched bases: 7. The CDR3 protein is CASSSSDRGPDTEAFF. Written as DNA, the CDR3 is TGTGCCAGCAGCTCCTCGGACAGGGGGCCGGACACTGAAGCTTTCTTT.